These 23 T cell receptor beta chains were all obtained from the same sample, sequenced in a study of cytomegalovirus exposure and HLA in healthy donors. PCR amplification relied on 60 Vbeta primers (plus 13 Jbeta primers). The assay was immunoSEQ multiplex PCR, and TCRdb's table has in-frame clones only and misses some. The top ten hold roughly 4.5% of the sample, which has tens of thousands of clones, 62% seen once. Sequencing was carried out using PBMCs. Source of these receptors: a male donor in good health and CMV-seropositive.

This clone was seen more than once but under ten times. This rearrangement joins TRBV19 to TRBJ2-1; D remains ambiguous. Germline loops: CDR1 LNHDA, CDR2 SQIVND (reference sequence). Trimming left V 9 bases short and J 0 bases short, with 9 bases between. The CDR3 runs to 13 residues. CDR3 in DNA: TGTGCCAGCAACAGCCTCTCCTACAATGAGCAGTTCTTC. Amino acid sequence: CASNSLSYNEQFF.

The J gene is TRBJ1-5, the V gene TRBV2; D is ambiguous. V was shortened by 5 bases and J by 4 bases, with 9 bases between the two germline ends. CDR3 length: 13 amino acids. Germline-derived CDR1 and CDR2 are SNHLY and FYNNEI. CDR3 DNA: TGTGCCAGCAGTCTAGATCCGAATCAGCCCCAGCATTTT. The encoded protein is CASSLDPNQPQHF.

In this sample, this clone turned up once. V gene TRBV10-1 combines with J gene TRBJ1-2; tentatively, D is TRBD1 (5 bases). Germline CDR1 reads WNHNN; CDR2 reads SYGVQD (reference sequence). V was cut by 2 bases and J by 4 bases, with 14 bases left in between. This CDR3 contains 15 residues. The CDR3 nucleotides are TGCGCCAGCAGTGAGGGAGGGAACGGGGCCTATGGCTACACCTTC. Amino acid sequence: CASSEGGNGAYGYTF.

J is TRBJ2-5 and V is TRBV19; 15 positions match TRBD2. Germline V gene lookup returns CDR1 LNHDA and CDR2 SQIVND (reference sequence). The CDR3 totals 15 residues. The trim removed 6 bases at V and 3 bases at J, leaving 2 bases unmatched. This CDR3 is CASRGLAGGEETQYF. The CDR3 DNA reads as TGTGCCAGTAGGGGACTAGCGGGAGGTGAAGAGACCCAGTACTTC.

V and J are TRBV9 and TRBJ2-7; 8 bases fit TRBD1. Unmatched junction bases numbered 4, after V lost 3 bases and J lost 2 bases. In germline, CDR1 is SGDLS, CDR2 YYNGEE. The CDR3 runs 14 residues. The CDR3 DNA sequence: TGTGCCAGCAGCGATGGACAGGGACCCTACGAGCAGTACTTC. The encoded protein is CASSDGQGPYEQYF.

This clone turned up a few times. The chain has TRBV30 and TRBJ2-7; a weak D match, TRBD2 (5 bases). Germline V gene lookup returns CDR1 GTSNPN and CDR2 SVGIG (reference sequence). The CDR3 contains 13 residues. The germline V and J ends were trimmed by 2 bases and 2 bases, with 10 bases remaining between them. The CDR3 protein is CAWSIDYAYEQYF. In DNA form, the CDR3 reads TGTGCCTGGAGTATCGACTATGCCTACGAGCAGTACTTC. Supplemented by reference TRBV30 and TRBJ2-7, the full variable domain reads SQTIHQWPATLVQPVGSPLSLECTVEGTSNPNLYWYRQAAGRGLQLLFYSVGIGQISSEVPQNLSASRPQDRQFILSSKKLLLSDSGFYLCAWSIDYAYEQYFGPGTRLTVT.

This chain connects TRBV6-5 to TRBJ1-2, with 7 bases matching TRBD1. Germline V gene sequence: CDR1 MNHEY, CDR2 SVGAGI. The CDR3 is 12 residues long. V gave up 7 bases and J gave up 6 bases; unmatched junction bases: 5. CDR3 sequence: CASNPTGNGYTF. CDR3 nucleotides: TGTGCCAGCAATCCGACAGGGAATGGCTACACCTTC.

V usage is TRBV6-5 and J usage is TRBJ2-1, with 11 positions matching TRBD1. Losses at the gene ends were 6 bases for V and 4 bases for J; bases not matched to a gene: 5. CDR1 and CDR2 from the germline V gene are MNHEY and SVGAGI. This CDR3 region has 15 residues. The CDR3 loop is CASSPGTGGYNEQFF. Here the CDR3 DNA reads TGTGCCAGCAGCCCCGGGACAGGGGGTTACAATGAGCAGTTCTTC.

The rearrangement links TRBV28 to TRBJ1-5; D is uncertain. This CDR3 spans 12 amino acids. Germline lookup yields CDR1 MDHEN and CDR2 SYDVKM. The V and J ends lost 9 bases and 7 bases respectively, with 13 bases between them. Written as DNA, the CDR3 is TGTGCCAGTGCCGGGAGCGCACAGCCCCAGCATTTT. Its protein is CASAGSAQPQHF.

The J gene is TRBJ1-2, the V gene TRBV19; tentative D call: TRBD1 (6 bases). Trimming shortened V by 10 bases and J by 6 bases, and 15 bases separated the two germline ends. Germline lookup yields CDR1 LNHDA and CDR2 SQIVND (reference sequence). This CDR3 spans 12 amino acids. The CDR3 DNA sequence: TGTGCCACTGGCAGGGGCGTCGATGGCTACACCTTC. This translates into CATGRGVDGYTF. Supplemented by reference TRBV19 and TRBJ1-2, the full variable domain reads DGGITQSPKYLFRKEGQNVTLSCEQNLNHDAMYWYRQDPGQGLRLIYYSQIVNDFQKGDIAEGYSVSREKKESFPLTVTSAQKNPTAFYLCATGRGVDGYTFGSGTRLTVV.

The CDR3 coding sequence is TGTGCCACCAGCATGGGTAGGACAGCTCATAGCAATCAGCCCCAGCATTTT. Translated: CATSMGRTAHSNQPQHF. This sequence joins TRBV15 and TRBJ1-5; D may be TRBD1 (6 bases). CDR3 length: 17 amino acids. The ends were cut back, 4 bases at V and 0 bases at J, with 16 bases in the middle. Germline CDR1 reads LNHNV; CDR2 reads YYDKDF (reference sequence).

The gene calls are TRBV18 and TRBJ2-5; D gene uncertain. Trimming took 2 bases from V and 1 from J, leaving 5 bases between them. Germline CDR1 and CDR2: KGHSH and LQKENI. The length of the CDR3 is 13 residues. The CDR3 nucleotides are TGTGCCAGCTCACCAGCTAGCCAAGAGACCCAGTACTTC. Its protein is CASSPASQETQYF.

CDR3 loop: CASSPSQGYEQYF. Written as DNA, the CDR3 is TGTGCCAGCTCACCAAGCCAGGGCTACGAGCAGTACTTC. V and J are TRBV18 and TRBJ2-7; TRBD1 is a possible D gene (5 bases). This CDR3 has 13 amino acids. The V and J ends lost 2 bases and 3 bases respectively, with 8 bases between them. The germline V gene has CDR1 KGHSH and CDR2 LQKENI.

The chain uses TRBV28 and TRBJ1-1, with D unresolved. Germline values: CDR1 MDHEN, CDR2 SYDVKM. Trimming removed 1 base at V and 3 bases at J, with 12 bases between. The CDR3 has 15 amino acids. The CDR3 DNA reads TGTGCCAGCAGTTTATCTCCAGGCTGGGACACTGAAGCTTTCTTT. Translating gives CASSLSPGWDTEAFF.

The rearrangement joins TRBV6-5 to TRBJ1-1, with unresolved D. The ends were cut back, 2 bases at V and 1 base at J, with 5 bases in the middle. The CDR3 consists of 13 residues. Germline V gene sequence: CDR1 MNHEY, CDR2 SVGAGI. CDR3 region: CASSYTKNTEAFF. The CDR3 DNA reads TGTGCCAGCAGTTACACAAAGAACACTGAAGCTTTCTTT.

The chain couples TRBV19 to TRBJ2-7, with D perhaps TRBD1 (5 bases). CDR3 size: 15 residues. Trimming took 1 base from V and 3 from J, leaving 13 bases between them. CDR1 and CDR2 from the germline V gene are LNHDA and SQIVND (reference sequence). CDR3 DNA sequence: TGTGCCAGTAGTATAGTATCCGGCAGGGACTACGAGCAGTACTTC. As protein: CASSIVSGRDYEQYF.

As to this clone: The junction differs from germline at one of its ends, possibly a read error. This chain links TRBV6-5 with TRBJ2-7; D is unclear. CDR1 and CDR2 from the germline V gene are MNHEY and SVGAGI. This CDR3 is built from 11 residues. CDR3 nucleotide sequence: TGTGCCAGCAGTCACTCGGCCGAGCAGTACTTC. This sequence encodes CASSHSAEQYF.

V is TRBV7-3 and J is TRBJ1-6, with a possible D match to TRBD1 (6 bases). V was pared by 1 base and J by 13 bases, with 17 bases between. The CDR3 extends over 15 amino acids. Germline-derived CDR1 and CDR2 are SGHTA and FQGTGA. In DNA form, the CDR3 reads TGTGCCAGCAGCTTAAGTTCTACAGGGTCTTCGCCCCTCCACTTT. Translated, it gives CASSLSSTGSSPLHF.

V gene TRBV6-1 combines with J gene TRBJ2-3; no reliable D call. Trimming shortened V by 1 base and J by 2 bases, and 7 bases separated the two germline ends. The CDR3 is made up of 14 amino acids. Per the germline V gene, CDR1 is MNHNS and CDR2 is SASEGT. CDR3 nucleotide sequence: TGTGCCAGCAGTGAAGGACACCCCACAGATACGCAGTATTTT. Translated: CASSEGHPTDTQYF.

This clone has more than one count but fewer than ten. J is TRBJ2-3 and V is TRBV6-6; a possible D gene is TRBD1 (6 bases). From germline, CDR1 is MNHNY and CDR2 SVGAGI (reference sequence). V was pared by 1 base and J by 0 bases, with 11 bases between. The CDR3 has 16 amino acids. The CDR3 here is CASSYWTVLSTDTQYF. DNA of the CDR3: TGTGCCAGCAGTTACTGGACAGTTCTTAGCACAGATACGCAGTATTTT.

V and J are TRBV4-2 and TRBJ1-4; TRBD1 is a possible D gene (5 bases). This CDR3 is 16 amino acids long. Germline CDR1 LGHNA, CDR2 YNFKEQ. V was shortened by 0 bases and J by 8 bases, with 16 bases between the two germline ends. CDR3 sequence (DNA): TGTGCCAGCAGCCAAGATATAGGCAGGGTTTTGGAAAAACTGTTTTTT. Translated, it gives CASSQDIGRVLEKLFF.

The chain joins TRBV9 to TRBJ2-7; 13 nucleotides agree with TRBD2. V shed 0 bases and J 0 bases; nucleotides not matched to a gene: 6. There are 18 residues in the CDR3. Germline assignment: CDR1 SGDLS and CDR2 YYNGEE. For the CDR3, the DNA is TGTGCCAGCAGCGTAGCACCCCGGACTAGCGGGAGCTCCTACGAGCAGTACTTC. Translated: CASSVAPRTSGSSYEQYF.

This chain uses TRBV20-1 with TRBJ2-1; TRBD2 is a possible D gene (6 bases). Germline V gene data show CDR1 as DFQATT and CDR2 as SNEGSKA (reference sequence). The germline V and J ends were trimmed by 3 bases and 10 bases, with 10 bases remaining between them. This CDR3 has 11 amino acids. The CDR3, as DNA: TGCAGTGCTAGGGCGCGGGGAGAGCAGTTCTTC. It translates to CSARARGEQFF.